The TCR beta chain under discussion was sequenced for a study of T-cell reconstitution after alpha-beta-depleted transplantation in children (TCRdb year 2016). As for the study more broadly: Using TCR repertoire profiling, the study quantitatively followed how T-cell immune reconstitution unfolded in children after TCRalphabeta/CD19-depleted allogeneic hematopoietic cell transplantation.

This clonotype was seen more than once but under ten times. The antigen this receptor binds is unknown. One base away there is no much larger clone; base qualities are not given. Trimming removed 4 bases from V and 6 bases from J; the gene matches leave 5 bases unexplained. Looking up the germline V gene yields CDR1 KGHSH and CDR2 LQKENI. Reading from cysteine to valine, the CDR3 counts 14 amino acids. Just CDR3 DNA is preserved here, 42 bases in frame from base 1. Library method: PCR. Sequencing was carried out with an Illumina HiSeq 2500. Molecular barcoding was employed in the preparation of TCR libraries, with unique molecular identifiers being used to normalize TCRbeta repertoire quantification. Clones were called with MiXCR by TCRdb after fastp trimmed the public reads at Q25, and only in-frame beta chains were retained. Rows are unified per CDR3 protein, each entry keeping the most common DNA and genes. Recorded for this sample are some 640,000 distinct CDR3 sequences; 15% to 20% of them occurred a single time. The ten largest clones represent about 1.1% of the sample.

Sequenced here: PBMCs from the stem cell graft donor, sampled from the stem cell graft. The sequence was collected from a human donor who donated a stem cell graft to a child with acute myeloid leukemia. The sequence is built from TRBV18 and TRBJ2-7; 11 nucleotides in the junction match TRBD1. The DNA sequence is as follows: TGTGCCAGCTCACTCCTCGGGACAGGGGGCGAGCAGTACGTC. This gives the protein CASSLLGTGGEQYV.